This section outlines one TCR beta chain sequence together with its context. Germline CDR1 SGHRS, CDR2 YFSETQ. The ends lost 0 bases at V and 1 base at J; junction bases unmatched: 3. The length of the CDR3 is 16 residues. This specimen comes from a study of technical replicates of blood from a handful of donors. The data were produced by immunoSEQ multiplex PCR, yet TCRdb's version contains in-frame clones alone and is incomplete. The table has almost 70,000 clones, almost 95% seen once. Sequencing was performed on T cells isolated from PBMCs. The TCR was taken from a human donor in good health. The chain carries TRBV5-1 and TRBJ2-2, with 7 bases fitting TRBD2. The CDR3 nucleotides are TGCGCCAGCAGCTTGGGGGCTAGCGGGAACACCGGGGAGCTGTTTTTT. Amino acids: CASSLGASGNTGELFF.